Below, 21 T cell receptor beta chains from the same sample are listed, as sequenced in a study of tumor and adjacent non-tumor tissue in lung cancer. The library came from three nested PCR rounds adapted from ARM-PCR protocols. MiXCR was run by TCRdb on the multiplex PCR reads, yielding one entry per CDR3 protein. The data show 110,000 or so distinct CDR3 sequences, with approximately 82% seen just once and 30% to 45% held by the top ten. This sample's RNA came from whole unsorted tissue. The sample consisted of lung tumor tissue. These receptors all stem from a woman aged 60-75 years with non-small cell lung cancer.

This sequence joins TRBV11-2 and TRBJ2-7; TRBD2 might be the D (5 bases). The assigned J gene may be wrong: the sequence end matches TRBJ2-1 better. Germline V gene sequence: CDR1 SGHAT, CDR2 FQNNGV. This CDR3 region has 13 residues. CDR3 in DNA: TGTGCCAGCAGCCCGATGACGGATGGAGGGCAGTTCTTC. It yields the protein CASSPMTDGGQFF.

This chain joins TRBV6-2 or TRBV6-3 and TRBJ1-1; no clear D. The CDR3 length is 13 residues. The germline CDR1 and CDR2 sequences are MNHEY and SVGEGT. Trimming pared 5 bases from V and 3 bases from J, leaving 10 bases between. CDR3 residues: CASSQQMDTEAFF. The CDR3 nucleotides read TGTGCCAGCAGTCAACAGATGGACACTGAAGCTTTCTTT.

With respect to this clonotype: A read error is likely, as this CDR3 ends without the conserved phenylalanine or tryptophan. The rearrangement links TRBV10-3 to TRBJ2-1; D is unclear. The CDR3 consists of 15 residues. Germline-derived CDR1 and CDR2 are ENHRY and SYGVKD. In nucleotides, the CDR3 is TGCGCCATCAGTGAGTCGACCAACAGAGACAATGAGCAGTTCCTC. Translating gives CAISESTNRDNEQFL.

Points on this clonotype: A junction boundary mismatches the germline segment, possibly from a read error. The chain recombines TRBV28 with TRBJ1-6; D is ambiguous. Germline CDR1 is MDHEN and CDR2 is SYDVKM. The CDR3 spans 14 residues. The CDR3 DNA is TGTGTCAGCAGTTTAATACAGACTAATTCACCCCTCCACTTT. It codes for CVSSLIQTNSPLHF.

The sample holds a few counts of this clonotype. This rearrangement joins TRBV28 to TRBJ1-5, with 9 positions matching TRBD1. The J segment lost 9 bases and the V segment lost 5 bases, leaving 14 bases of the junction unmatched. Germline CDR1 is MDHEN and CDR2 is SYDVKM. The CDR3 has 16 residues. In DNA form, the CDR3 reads TGTGCCAGCAGTACTCGTGGGACAGGGCCACAAGGGCCCCAGCATTTT. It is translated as CASSTRGTGPQGPQHF.

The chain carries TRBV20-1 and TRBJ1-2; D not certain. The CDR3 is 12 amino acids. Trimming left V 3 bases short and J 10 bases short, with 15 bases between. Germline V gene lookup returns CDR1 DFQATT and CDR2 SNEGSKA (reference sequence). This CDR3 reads CSASSLRSDYTF. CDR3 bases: TGCAGTGCTAGTAGTCTGCGTTCCGACTACACCTTC.

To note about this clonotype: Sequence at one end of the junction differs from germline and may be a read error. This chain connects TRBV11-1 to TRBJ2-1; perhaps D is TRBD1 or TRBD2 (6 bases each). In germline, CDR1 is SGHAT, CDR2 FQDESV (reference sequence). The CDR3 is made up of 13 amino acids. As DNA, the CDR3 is TGTACCTGCAGCCGCCTAGGGGGGAGCGAGCAGCTCTTC. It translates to CTCSRLGGSEQLF. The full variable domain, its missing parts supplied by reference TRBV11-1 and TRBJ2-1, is EAEVAQSPRYKITEKSQAVAFWCDPISGHATLYWYRQILGQGPELLVQFQDESVVDDSQLPKDRFSAERLKGVDSTLKIQPAELGDSAMYLCTCSRLGGSEQLFGPGTRLTVL.

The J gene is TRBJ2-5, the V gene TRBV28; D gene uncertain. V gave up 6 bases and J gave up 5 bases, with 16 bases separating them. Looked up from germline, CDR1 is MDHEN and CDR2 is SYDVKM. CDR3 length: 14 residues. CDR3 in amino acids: CASRFQRSQETQYF. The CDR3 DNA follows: TGTGCCAGCAGATTTCAGAGGTCCCAGGAGACCCAGTACTTC. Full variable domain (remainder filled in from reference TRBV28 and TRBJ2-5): DVKVTQSSRYLVKRTGEKVFLECVQDMDHENMFWYRQDPGLGLRLIYFSYDVKMKEKGDIPEGYSVSREKKERFSLILESASTNQTSMYLCASRFQRSQETQYFGPGTRLLVL.

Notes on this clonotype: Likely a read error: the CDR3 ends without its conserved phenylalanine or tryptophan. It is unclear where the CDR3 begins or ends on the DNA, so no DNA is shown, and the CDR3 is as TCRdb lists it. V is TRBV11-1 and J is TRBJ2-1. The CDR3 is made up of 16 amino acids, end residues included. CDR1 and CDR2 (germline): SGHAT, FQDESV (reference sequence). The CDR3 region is CASSLALGRRGNEQFL.

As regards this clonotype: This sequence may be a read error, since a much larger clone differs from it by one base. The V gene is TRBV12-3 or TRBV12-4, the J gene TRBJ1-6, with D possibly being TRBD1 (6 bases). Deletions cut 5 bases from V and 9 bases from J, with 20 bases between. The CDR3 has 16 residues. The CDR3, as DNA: TGTGCCAGCAGTACTGGACGGGGGGCAAGAGGTTCACCCCTCCACTTT. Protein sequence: CASSTGRGARGSPLHF.

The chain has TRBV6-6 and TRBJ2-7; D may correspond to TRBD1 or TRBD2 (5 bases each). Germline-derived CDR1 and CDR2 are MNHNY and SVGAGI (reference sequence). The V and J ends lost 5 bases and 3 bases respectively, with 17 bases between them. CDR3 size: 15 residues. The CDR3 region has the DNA TGTGCCAGCAGTCACCAGGCTGGGGGAAACTACGAGCAGTACTTC. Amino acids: CASSHQAGGNYEQYF.

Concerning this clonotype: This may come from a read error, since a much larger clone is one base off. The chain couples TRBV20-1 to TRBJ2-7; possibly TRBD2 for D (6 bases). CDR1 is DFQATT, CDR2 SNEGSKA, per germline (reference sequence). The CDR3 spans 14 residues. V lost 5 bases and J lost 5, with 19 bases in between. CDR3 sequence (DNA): TGCAGTGCTCCTGTGGGGGGAAGGAGCCACGAGCAGTACTTC. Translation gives CSAPVGGRSHEQYF.

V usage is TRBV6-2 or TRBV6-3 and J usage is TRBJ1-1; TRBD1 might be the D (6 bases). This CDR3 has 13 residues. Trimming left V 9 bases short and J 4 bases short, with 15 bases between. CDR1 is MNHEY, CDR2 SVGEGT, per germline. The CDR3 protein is CASGRGISTEAFF. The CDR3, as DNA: TGTGCCAGTGGAAGGGGGATAAGCACTGAAGCTTTCTTT.

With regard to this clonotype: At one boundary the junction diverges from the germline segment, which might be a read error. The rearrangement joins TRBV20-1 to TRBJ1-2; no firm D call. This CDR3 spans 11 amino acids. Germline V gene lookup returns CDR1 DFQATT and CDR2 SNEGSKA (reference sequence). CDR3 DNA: TGCAATGCTATATCCACCTTCCCCTACACCTTC. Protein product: CNAISTFPYTF.

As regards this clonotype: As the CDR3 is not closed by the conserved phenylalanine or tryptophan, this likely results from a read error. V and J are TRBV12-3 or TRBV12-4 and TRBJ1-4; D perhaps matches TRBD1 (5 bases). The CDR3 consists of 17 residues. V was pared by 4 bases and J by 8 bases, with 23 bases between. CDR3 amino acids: CASSSILGLKQGEKLFY. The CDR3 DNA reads TGTGCCAGCAGTTCTATCCTGGGACTAAAACAAGGGGAAAAACTGTTTTAT.

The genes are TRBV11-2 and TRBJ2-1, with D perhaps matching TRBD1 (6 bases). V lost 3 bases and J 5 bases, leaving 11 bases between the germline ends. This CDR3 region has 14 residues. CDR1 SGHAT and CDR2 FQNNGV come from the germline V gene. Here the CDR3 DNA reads TGTGCCAGCAGCTTTGGACAGATAGACAATGAGCAGTTCTTC. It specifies CASSFGQIDNEQFF.

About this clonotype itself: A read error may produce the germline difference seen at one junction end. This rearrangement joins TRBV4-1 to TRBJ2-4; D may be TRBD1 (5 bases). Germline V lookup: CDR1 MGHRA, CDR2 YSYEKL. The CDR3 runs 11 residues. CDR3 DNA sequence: TGCGTCAGCAGCCAGGGAAACATTCAGTACTTC. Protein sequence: CVSSQGNIQYF.

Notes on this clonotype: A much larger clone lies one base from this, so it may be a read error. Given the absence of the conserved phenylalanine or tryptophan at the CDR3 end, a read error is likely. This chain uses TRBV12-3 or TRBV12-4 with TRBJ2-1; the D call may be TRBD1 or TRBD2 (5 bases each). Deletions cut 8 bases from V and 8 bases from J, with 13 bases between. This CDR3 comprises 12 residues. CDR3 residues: CASGRQSYEQFI. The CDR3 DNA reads TGTGCCAGCGGGAGACAGTCCTATGAGCAGTTCATC.

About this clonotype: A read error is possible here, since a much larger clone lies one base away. The CDR3 DNA reads as TGCAGTGCTAAAGATGGGAGCGGGGACATCACCTACGAGCTGTACTTC. Translation: CSAKDGSGDITYELYF. The V and J genes are TRBV20-1 and TRBJ2-7; D is possibly TRBD2 (7 bases). The CDR3 totals 16 residues. Germline lookup yields CDR1 DFQATT and CDR2 SNEGSKA (reference sequence).

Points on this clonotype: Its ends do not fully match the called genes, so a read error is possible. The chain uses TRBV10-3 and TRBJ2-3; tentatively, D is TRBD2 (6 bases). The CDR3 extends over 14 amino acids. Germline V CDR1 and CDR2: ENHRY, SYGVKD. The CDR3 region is CAAGSGTNTDMQYF. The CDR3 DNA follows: TGTGCCGCGGGTAGCGGCACTAACACAGATATGCAGTATTTT.

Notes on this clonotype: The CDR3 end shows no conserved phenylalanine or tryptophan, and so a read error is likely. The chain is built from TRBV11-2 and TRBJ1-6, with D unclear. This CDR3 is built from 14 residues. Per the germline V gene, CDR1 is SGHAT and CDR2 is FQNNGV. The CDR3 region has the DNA TGTGCCAGCAGCTTAGAATCAAGTAATTCACCTCTCCACTCT. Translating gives CASSLESSNSPLHS.